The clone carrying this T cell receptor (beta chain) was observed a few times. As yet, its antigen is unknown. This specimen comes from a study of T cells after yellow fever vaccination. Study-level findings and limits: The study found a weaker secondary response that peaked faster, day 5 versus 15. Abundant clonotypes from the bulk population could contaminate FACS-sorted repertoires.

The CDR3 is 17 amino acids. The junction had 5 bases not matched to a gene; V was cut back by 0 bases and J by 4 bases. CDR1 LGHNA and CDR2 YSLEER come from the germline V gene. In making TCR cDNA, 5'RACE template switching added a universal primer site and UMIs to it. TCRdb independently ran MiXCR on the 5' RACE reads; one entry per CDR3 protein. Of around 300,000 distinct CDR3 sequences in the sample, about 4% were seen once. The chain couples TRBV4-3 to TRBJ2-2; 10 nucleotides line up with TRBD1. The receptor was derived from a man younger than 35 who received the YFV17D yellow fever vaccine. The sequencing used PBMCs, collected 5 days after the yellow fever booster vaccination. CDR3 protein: CASSQEWDRGSTGELFF. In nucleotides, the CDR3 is TGCGCCAGCAGCCAAGAATGGGACAGGGGTTCCACCGGGGAGCTGTTTTTT.